This T cell receptor beta chain was identified during a study of CD8 T cells in Susac syndrome. After extraction with the RNeasy kit, roughly 0.5 to 1 ug of the RNA was reverse transcribed using random hexamers. TCRdb itself ran the immunoSEQ multiplex PCR reads through MiXCR, one entry per CDR3 protein. The sample holds around 130,000 distinct CDR3 sequences, around 95% seen once. The length of the CDR3 is 21 residues. From blood CD8+ and CD4+ T cells, TCR beta sequences were generated. Sequencing was done on a sample of CD4+ T cells from PBMCs. The chain joins TRBV21-1 to TRBJ2-1; the table's D call of TRBD2 was not tested on the DNA. TRBV21-1 is recorded as a pseudogene. This receptor was identified in a human donor with multiple sclerosis. CDR3 DNA sequence: TGTGCCAGCAGCAAAGTCTTCCTCGTAGCGGGAGGGCGGAGAATACACAATGAGCAGTTCTTC. Translated, it gives CASSKVFLVAGGRRIHNEQFF.